The present T cell receptor (beta chain) was sequenced within a study of CD8 T cells in ankylosing spondylitis. General study points: Disease-associated clones were reportedly significantly overrepresented in matched ankylosing spondylitis synovial fluid. With a CD8+ phenotype, disease-linked clones were relatively rare in peripheral blood. What appeared characteristic of ankylosing spondylitis blood was a TCR beta motif of eight highly homologous variants.

TCRdb reprocessed the 5' RACE reads with MiXCR, giving one entry per CDR3 protein. The sample lists approximately 260,000 distinct CDR3 sequences, about 18% occurring once. The CDR3 loop spans 16 amino acids. V was trimmed by 5 bases and J by 3 bases, leaving 16 bases between them. This clonotype has more than one count but fewer than ten. What it recognizes is unknown. The sequence was collected from a male donor with ankylosing spondylitis or in good health (not recorded which). J is TRBJ2-2 and V is TRBV12-3 or TRBV12-4, with D uncertain. The source material was blood, either unsorted or a sorted T cell fraction (not recorded which). The chain's CDR3 is CASSRALNLDTGELFF. CDR3 DNA sequence: TGTGCCAGCAGTCGGGCCCTCAATTTGGACACCGGGGAGCTGTTTTTT.